One and the same sample provided the 22 T cell receptor beta chains below, sequenced in a study of cytomegalovirus exposure and HLA in healthy donors. PCR involved 60 Vbeta and 13 Jbeta primers. Sequenced by immunoSEQ multiplex PCR; TCRdb stores in-frame clones only, minus some. Of 150,000 to 180,000 clones in the sample, about four fifths were seen once. Material: PBMCs. These receptors were collected from a man aged 18 to 30 in good health and CMV-seronegative.

J is TRBJ1-4 and V is TRBV11-2; D is uncertain. CDR1 and CDR2 from the germline V gene are SGHAT and FQNNGV. The CDR3 is 12 amino acids. V was pared by 3 bases and J by 10 bases, with 9 bases between. The CDR3 DNA reads TGTGCCAGCAGCTTCGAGGCGGGAAAACTGTTTTTT. Translation gives CASSFEAGKLFF.

This chain joins TRBV4-2 and TRBJ2-3; 14 bases match TRBD2. This CDR3 region has 18 residues. Trimming took 4 bases from V and 0 from J; bases not matched to a gene: 6. Germline CDR1 LGHNA, CDR2 YNFKEQ. The CDR3 DNA follows: TGTGCCAGCAGCCTCGGACTAGCGGGGGGAACTAGCACAGATACGCAGTATTTT. Translation gives CASSLGLAGGTSTDTQYF.

This clone was counted a few times. The chain joins TRBV6-1 to TRBJ2-7; 7 bases line up with TRBD1. Losses at the gene ends were 8 bases for V and 4 bases for J; bases not matched to a gene: 8. The CDR3 loop spans 13 amino acids. CDR1 is MNHNS, CDR2 SASEGT, per germline. The CDR3 sequence is CASRGGQAYEQYF. CDR3 DNA sequence: TGTGCCAGCCGAGGTGGACAGGCTTACGAGCAGTACTTC.

This clone appeared a single time. The chain recombines TRBV21-1 with TRBJ1-1. TRBV21-1 is a recognized pseudogene. CDR3 length: 18 amino acids. CDR3 protein: CASSKLPSRDPLNTEAFF. As DNA, the CDR3 is TGTGCCAGCAGCAAACTCCCCTCGCGGGACCCCCTTAACACTGAAGCTTTCTTT.

This clone was seen only once. One end of the junction fails to match germline, which may point to a read error. The genes are TRBV6-5 and TRBJ1-6; D perhaps matches TRBD1 (5 bases). This CDR3 region has 12 residues. Germline values: CDR1 MNHEY, CDR2 SVGAGI. CDR3 nucleotide sequence: TGCGCGAGCTCGGCAGGGAATTCACCCCTCCACTTT. Protein: CASSAGNSPLHF.

The gene calls are TRBV7-9 and TRBJ1-5; 10 bases line up with TRBD1. The V and J ends lost 7 bases and 6 bases, in that order; junction bases with no gene match: 6. Germline CDR1 SEHNR, CDR2 FQNEAQ (reference sequence). The length of the CDR3 is 14 residues. CDR3 sequence (DNA): TGTGCCAGCACCCGACAGGGGGCGGGTCAGCCCCAGCATTTT. This sequence encodes CASTRQGAGQPQHF.

The V and J genes are TRBV7-8 and TRBJ1-5, with TRBD1 matching 7 bases. The CDR3 loop spans 15 amino acids. Germline CDR1 SGHVS, CDR2 FQNEAQ. V dropped 3 bases and J dropped 7; count of bases not matched to a gene: 9. CDR3 sequence (DNA): TGTGCCAGCAGCTTTGGAGGGGGCGAGGGACAGCCCCAGCATTTT. Its protein is CASSFGGGEGQPQHF.

CDR3 DNA sequence: TGTGCCAGCAGCTCCCCGTCGTACGAGGGACTAACCCGCTACGAGCAGTACTTC. This codes for CASSSPSYEGLTRYEQYF. V is TRBV7-2 and J is TRBJ2-7; 7 nucleotides align to TRBD2. There are 18 residues in the CDR3. Germline V gene lookup returns CDR1 SGHTA and CDR2 FQGNSA. The trim removed 4 bases at V and 3 bases at J, leaving 18 bases unmatched.

This clone was seen a handful of times. The chain joins TRBV2 to TRBJ2-7, with 7 bases that match TRBD1. The germline CDR1 and CDR2 sequences are SNHLY and FYNNEI. This CDR3 spans 15 amino acids. V lost 6 bases to trimming and J lost 2 bases; unmatched junction nucleotides: 10. Here the CDR3 reads CASSYGTVYTYEQYV. The DNA of the CDR3 is TGTGCCAGCAGCTACGGGACAGTTTACACCTACGAGCAGTACGTC.

The chain uses TRBV5-8 and TRBJ2-7; D not certain. V was shortened by 2 bases and J by 3 bases, with 6 bases between the two germline ends. In germline, CDR1 is SGHTS, CDR2 YDEGEE. CDR3 length: 12 amino acids. The CDR3 sequence: CASSLLLYEQYF. In DNA, the CDR3 is TGTGCCAGCAGCTTACTCCTCTACGAGCAGTACTTC.

The chain is built from TRBV14 and TRBJ2-2; D remains ambiguous. This CDR3 is 19 amino acids long. V was clipped by 5 bases and J by 4 bases, with 26 bases between them. CDR1 is SGHDN, CDR2 FVKESK, per germline. The CDR3 sequence is CASSVDNLYQTWSTGELFF. The CDR3 bases are TGTGCCAGCAGCGTTGATAATTTATACCAGACGTGGAGCACCGGGGAGCTGTTTTTT.

The chain links TRBV6-6 to TRBJ1-3; D remains unclear. The germline V and J ends were trimmed by 2 bases and 0 bases, with 11 bases remaining between them. CDR3 size: 16 residues. Germline V gene lookup returns CDR1 MNHNY and CDR2 SVGAGI (reference sequence). The CDR3 sequence: CASSYRGSRSGNTIYF. In DNA form, the CDR3 reads TGTGCCAGCAGTTACCGCGGGAGTCGCTCTGGAAACACCATATATTTT.

The chain is built from TRBV6-6 and TRBJ2-7, with D maybe TRBD1 (5 bases). Trimming took off 6 bases at V and 0 bases at J, with 12 bases between the two ends. Germline V gene sequence: CDR1 MNHNY, CDR2 SVGAGI (reference sequence). The length of the CDR3 is 14 residues. CDR3 in DNA: TGTGCCAGCAGGGCAGGGATACTCTCCTACGAGCAGTACTTC. Translating gives CASRAGILSYEQYF.

This clone came up a few times. The rearrangement joins TRBV6-1 to TRBJ1-6; D gene unclear. V lost 5 bases and J 8 bases, leaving 7 bases between the germline ends. The CDR3 length is 12 residues. In germline, CDR1 is MNHNS, CDR2 SASEGT. In DNA form, the CDR3 reads TGTGCCAGCAGTTCCCCGGATTCACCCCTCCACTTT. As protein: CASSSPDSPLHF.

CDR3 nucleotide sequence: TGCGCCAGCAGCCCTGACTTCTACAATGAGCAGTTCTTC. This encodes CASSPDFYNEQFF. The chain recombines TRBV4-3 with TRBJ2-1, with D unclear. Germline CDR1 LGHNA, CDR2 YSLEER. The CDR3 extends over 13 amino acids. V lost 4 bases and J 3 bases, leaving 7 bases between the germline ends.

CDR3 loop: CASSSSSGGAGGNTIYF. The CDR3 DNA reads as TGTGCCAGCAGTTCTTCTTCGGGGGGCGCGGGGGGAAACACCATATATTTT. This chain joins TRBV28 and TRBJ1-3, with TRBD1 as a possible D gene (6 bases). This CDR3 has 17 residues. Trimming stripped 4 bases from V and 4 bases from J, with 20 bases between. CDR1 and CDR2 (germline): MDHEN, SYDVKM.

The chain carries TRBV10-3 and TRBJ2-1, with 15 bases that match TRBD2. The CDR3 is made up of 14 amino acids. Germline V gene lookup returns CDR1 ENHRY and CDR2 SYGVKD. V trimming: 10 bases; J trimming: 8 bases; junction bases outside the gene matches: 6. CDR3 sequence reads: CATRTSGGDHEQFF. The CDR3 coding sequence is TGTGCCACCAGGACTAGCGGGGGGGACCATGAGCAGTTCTTC.

This clone has a handful of counts. The chain has TRBV6-5 and TRBJ1-4, with D perhaps matching TRBD1 (5 bases). The CDR3 sequence is 13 residues long. Germline CDR1 and CDR2: MNHEY and SVGAGI. The V end lost 8 bases, the J end lost 8 bases, and 15 bases lay between the germline ends. The CDR3 region is CASGRGDDEKLFF. As DNA, the CDR3 is TGTGCCAGCGGCCGGGGGGATGACGAAAAACTGTTTTTT.

The chain recombines TRBV4-1 with TRBJ1-3; no firm D call. The CDR3 is made up of 15 amino acids. Germline values: CDR1 MGHRA, CDR2 YSYEKL. Trimming removed 0 bases at V and 0 bases at J, with 6 bases between. The CDR3: CASSQDPISGNTIYF. CDR3 sequence (DNA): TGCGCCAGCAGCCAAGATCCAATCTCTGGAAACACCATATATTTT.

There are a few counts of this clone. The chain has TRBV5-1 and TRBJ2-2, with a weak D call TRBD1 (6 bases). Trimming removed 4 bases from V and 0 bases from J, with 10 bases in between. CDR1 and CDR2 (germline): SGHRS, YFSETQ. The CDR3 totals 15 residues. The CDR3: CASSLGQPNTGELFF. The CDR3 DNA reads as TGCGCCAGCAGCCTCGGACAGCCGAACACCGGGGAGCTGTTTTTT. Supplemented by reference TRBV5-1 and TRBJ2-2, the full variable domain reads KAGVTQTPRYLIKTRGQQVTLSCSPISGHRSVSWYQQTPGQGLQFLFEYFSETQRNKGNFPGRFSGRQFSNSRSEMNVSTLELGDSALYLCASSLGQPNTGELFFGEGSRLTVL.

V and J are TRBV5-5 and TRBJ1-5, with D maybe TRBD1 (5 bases). The ends were cut back, 6 bases at V and 7 bases at J, with 20 bases in the middle. Germline V gene data show CDR1 as SGHKS and CDR2 as YYEKEE (reference sequence). This CDR3 is built from 15 residues. CDR3 sequence: CASTIDGGSRQPQHF. Written as DNA, the CDR3 is TGTGCCAGCACCATCGACGGGGGAAGCAGACAGCCCCAGCATTTT.

The chain joins TRBV19 to TRBJ1-1, with D perhaps TRBD1 (5 bases). Germline V gives CDR1 LNHDA, CDR2 SQIVND (reference sequence). The germline V and J ends were trimmed by 0 bases and 0 bases, with 8 bases remaining between them. The CDR3 spans 15 residues. The chain's CDR3 is CASSIDQGMNTEAFF. The CDR3 bases are TGTGCCAGTAGTATAGACCAGGGCATGAACACTGAAGCTTTCTTT.